The clone carrying this T cell receptor (beta chain) was observed a handful of times. Antigen: not known. Trimming at V came to 9 bases and at J to 2 bases, leaving 1 base not matched to a gene. The CDR3 length is 12 residues. TCR cDNA, made by 5'RACE template switching, carried an added universal primer site and UMIs. Using its own MiXCR run on the 5' RACE reads, TCRdb lists one record per CDR3 protein. Of about 350,000 distinct CDR3 sequences listed, about 4% are singletons. The sample originates from a study of T cells after yellow fever vaccination. General study findings and limits: Researchers report a weaker secondary response that nonetheless peaked faster, day 5 versus 15. Clonotype sharing between CD4 and CD8 compartments was small. In FACS-sorted repertoires, abundant clonotypes from the bulk population could appear as contaminants.

The clonotype comes from a man younger than 30 who received the YFV17D yellow fever vaccine. Material: PBMCs, obtained 5 days after the yellow fever booster vaccination. The rearrangement uses TRBV12-3 or TRBV12-4 and TRBJ2-1; 7 nucleotides agree with TRBD2. CDR3 loop: CASRGAYNEQFF. As DNA, the CDR3 is TGTGCCAGTCGGGGGGCCTACAATGAGCAGTTCTTC.